These 8 T cell receptor beta chains originate from one sample sequenced in a study of cytomegalovirus exposure and HLA in healthy donors. Both 60 Vbeta primers and 13 Jbeta primers went into the PCR. Here immunoSEQ multiplex PCR was the method, and the copy in TCRdb shows in-frame clones only, minus some. The sample shows about 140,000 clones, more than 60% of them seen only once. Sequencing was done on a sample of PBMCs. These receptors all stem from a woman in her forties or fifties in good health and CMV-seropositive.

V gene TRBV5-1 combines with J gene TRBJ2-5; TRBD2 matches at 13 bases. Germline V lookup: CDR1 SGHRS, CDR2 YFSETQ. CDR3 length equals 15 residues. With V trimmed by 3 bases and J by 10 bases, 9 bases remained unmatched. CDR3 protein: CASSSLLAGGGDQYF. The CDR3 DNA reads TGCGCCAGCAGCTCTTTACTAGCGGGGGGGGGCGACCAGTACTTC.

V is TRBV19 and J is TRBJ2-1; tentatively, D is TRBD1 (6 bases). The CDR3 spans 14 residues. V was cut by 7 bases and J by 10 bases, with 20 bases left in between. Per germline, CDR1 LNHDA and CDR2 SQIVND (reference sequence). The CDR3 bases are TGTGCCAGTATCCCCTTCCCGGACAGAGGCGAGCAGTTCTTC. It codes for CASIPFPDRGEQFF.

The sample holds one count of this clone. The chain links TRBV9 to TRBJ1-2, with 10 bases aligning to TRBD1. This CDR3 comprises 14 residues. The V gene's germline CDR1 is SGDLS and CDR2 YYNGEE. With 4 bases clipped from V and 6 bases from J, the junction kept 6 bases outside the gene matches. For the CDR3, the DNA is TGTGCCAGCAGCTTGCCCGGGACAGGGGATGGCTACACCTTC. This encodes CASSLPGTGDGYTF.

As regards this clone: Relative to the germline gene, one junction end is altered; a read error may explain this. The chain uses TRBV7-7 and TRBJ2-3; D not resolved. The CDR3 contains 15 residues. Germline CDR1 is SSHAT and CDR2 is FNYEAQ (reference sequence). The CDR3 DNA is TGTGCTAGCAGCTTATTGGGCTTACAGACAGATACGCAGTATTTT. Amino acid sequence: CASSLLGLQTDTQYF.

The CDR3: CASSGGPGVRQPQHF. As DNA, the CDR3 is TGTGCCAGTAGTGGTGGGCCAGGGGTAAGACAGCCCCAGCATTTT. V is TRBV19 and J is TRBJ1-5, with a possible D match to TRBD1 (6 bases). The CDR3 runs 15 residues. Per the germline V gene, CDR1 is LNHDA and CDR2 is SQIVND (reference sequence). The V gene lost 5 bases and the J gene lost 7 bases, with 18 bases spanning the gap.

This clone has just a few counts. The chain employs TRBV21-1 and TRBJ1-2; TRBD1 is the table's D call and was not checked against the DNA. TRBV21-1 counts as a pseudogene. The CDR3 is 17 residues long. CDR3 amino acids: CASSKSRDRGRDYGYTF. CDR3 nucleotide sequence: TGTGCCAGCAGCAAGTCCCGGGACAGGGGGCGCGACTATGGCTACACCTTC.

The genes are TRBV9 and TRBJ2-7; D possibly corresponds to TRBD1 (6 bases). Trimming took 0 bases from V and 5 from J, leaving 9 bases between them. The germline gives CDR1 SGDLS, CDR2 YYNGEE. The CDR3 spans 13 residues. The CDR3, as DNA: TGTGCCAGCAGCGTAGAATGGGGGCACGAGCAGTACTTC. Its translation: CASSVEWGHEQYF. Variable domain in full (rest from reference TRBV9 and TRBJ2-7): DSGVTQTPKHLITATGQRVTLRCSPRSGDLSVYWYQQSLDQGLQFLIQYYNGEERAKGNILERFSAQQFPDLHSELNLSSLELGDSALYFCASSVEWGHEQYFGPGTRLTVT.

The chain couples TRBV7-2 to TRBJ2-5, with D possibly being TRBD1 (5 bases). V lost 7 bases to trimming and J lost 5 bases, with 17 bases between them. Germline CDR1 is SGHTA and CDR2 is FQGNSA. The CDR3 runs 14 residues. CDR3 DNA sequence: TGTGCCAGCACTAGGGTAGGGGCTTCGGAGACCCAGTACTTC. Its translation is CASTRVGASETQYF.